This TCR beta chain was obtained from a study of cytomegalovirus exposure and HLA in healthy donors. Study as a whole: An early release of data contained some 80 million unique TCRs, which came from HLA-typed donors. Study-wide results and caveats: It emerged from a later analysis that several of the most significant clusters appeared to be linked to common viral pathogens.

The study ran its PCR with 60 Vbeta and 13 Jbeta primers. Sequenced by immunoSEQ multiplex PCR; TCRdb stores in-frame clones only, minus some. The sample yields under 130,000 clones, over 70% seen once. Concerning this clone itself: No antigen is known for it.

The sequenced sample was PBMCs. The receptor was isolated from a man aged 50 to 60 in good health and CMV-seropositive.

The CDR3 bases are TGTGCCAGCCGACTCACAGGGGGCGCCTCATACGAGCAGTACTTC. It yields the protein CASRLTGGASYEQYF. This chain joins TRBV28 and TRBJ2-7; 9 bases agree with TRBD1. The CDR3 runs to 15 residues. Germline V gene lookup returns CDR1 MDHEN and CDR2 SYDVKM. V trimming: 8 bases; J trimming: 4 bases; junction bases outside the gene matches: 12.